Presented here are 11 T cell receptor beta chains from one specimen sequenced in a study of T cell responses to AZD1222 COVID-19 vaccine. The data were produced by immunoSEQ multiplex PCR, yet TCRdb's version contains in-frame clones alone and is incomplete. The sample lists 120,000 to 150,000 clones, about 92% occurring once. Here the sequenced sample was peripheral blood, taken on day 0 of AZD1222 vaccination. Receptors were obtained from an adult in good health.

The J gene is TRBJ2-7, the V gene TRBV13; 8 positions agree with TRBD2. Per the germline V gene, CDR1 is PRHDT and CDR2 is FYEKMQ (reference sequence). With V trimmed by 2 bases and J by 6 bases, 12 bases remained unmatched. The CDR3 contains 16 residues. CDR3 coding DNA: TGTGCCAGCAGCTTATACGGGCGGGGGGAGATGGGCGAGCAGTACTTC. As protein: CASSLYGRGEMGEQYF.

This clone was recorded only once. The rearrangement joins TRBV6-1 to TRBJ1-6, with a tentative D call TRBD1 (5 bases). The CDR3 consists of 14 residues. Trimming left V 5 bases short and J 7 bases short, with 12 bases between. CDR1 and CDR2 (germline): MNHNS, SASEGT. CDR3 in DNA: TGTGCCAGCAGTTTATCAGGGTCGAATTCACCCCTCCACTTT. Its translation: CASSLSGSNSPLHF.

This chain links TRBV11-2 with TRBJ2-7, with D possibly being TRBD2 (6 bases). The length of the CDR3 is 14 residues. The germline V gene encodes CDR1 SGHAT and CDR2 FQNNGV. Trimming shortened V by 4 bases and J by 0 bases, and 10 bases separated the two germline ends. Here the CDR3 DNA reads TGTGCCAGCAGCTCAGTAGCGGTCTCCTACGAGCAGTACTTC. This codes for CASSSVAVSYEQYF.

The gene calls are TRBV27 and TRBJ2-2, with 11 bases that match TRBD2. This CDR3 is 17 amino acids long. From germline, CDR1 is MNHEY and CDR2 SMNVEV (reference sequence). The ends lost 1 base at V and 2 bases at J; junction bases unmatched: 3. The CDR3 DNA sequence: TGTGCCAGCAGTTTATTGGGGACTAGCGGTAACACCGGGGAGCTGTTTTTT. It encodes CASSLLGTSGNTGELFF.

The chain couples TRBV7-2 to TRBJ2-1; TRBD2 aligns across 8 bases. V lost 5 bases to trimming and J lost 0 bases; unmatched junction nucleotides: 3. The CDR3 runs to 15 residues. Germline V lookup: CDR1 SGHTA, CDR2 FQGNSA. The CDR3 region has the DNA TGTGCCAGCAGCGCCAGCGGGAGCTCCTACAATGAGCAGTTCTTC. It encodes CASSASGSSYNEQFF.

The chain uses TRBV7-2 and TRBJ2-1; TRBD2 is a possible D gene (5 bases). CDR1 is SGHTA, CDR2 FQGNSA, per germline. Trimming pared 3 bases from V and 9 bases from J, leaving 15 bases between. The CDR3 contains 14 residues. The CDR3 region is CASSFGPYGGEQFF. CDR3 DNA: TGTGCCAGCAGCTTCGGCCCTTATGGAGGTGAGCAGTTCTTC. Combining the CDR3 with reference TRBV7-2 and TRBJ2-1 gives the whole variable domain GAGVSQSPSNKVTEKGKDVELRCDPISGHTALYWYRQSLGQGLEFLIYFQGNSAPDKSGLPSDRFSAERTGGSVSTLTIQRTQQEDSAVYLCASSFGPYGGEQFFGPGTRLTVL.

V is TRBV18 and J is TRBJ1-1; D is undetermined. The CDR3 has 14 residues. The germline V and J ends were trimmed by 5 bases and 3 bases, with 13 bases remaining between them. The V gene's germline CDR1 is KGHSH and CDR2 LQKENI. CDR3 sequence reads: CASSGRLKDTEAFF. The CDR3 bases are TGTGCCAGCTCAGGACGATTGAAGGACACTGAAGCTTTCTTT.

The V gene is TRBV20-1, the J gene TRBJ1-4; no reliable D call. The CDR3 spans 11 residues. Deletions cut 2 bases from V and 5 bases from J, with 3 bases between. Looked up from germline, CDR1 is DFQATT and CDR2 is SNEGSKA (reference sequence). The chain's CDR3 is CSARSNEKLFF. The CDR3 DNA is TGCAGTGCTAGATCAAATGAAAAACTGTTTTTT.

The V and J genes are TRBV5-3 and TRBJ1-5; D is ambiguous. TRBV5-3 counts as an open reading frame of uncertain function. CDR3 length equals 18 residues. V was trimmed by 1 base and J by 2 bases, leaving 19 bases between them. This chain's CDR3 is CARSLSSTGWSCNQPQHF. CDR3 DNA: TGTGCCAGAAGCTTGTCGAGTACGGGGTGGAGTTGCAATCAGCCCCAGCATTTT.

This rearrangement joins TRBV5-1 to TRBJ2-5; D is perhaps TRBD1 or TRBD2 (5 bases each). Germline V gives CDR1 SGHRS, CDR2 YFSETQ. The V end lost 4 bases, the J end lost 1 base, and 11 bases lay between the germline ends. CDR3 length: 14 residues. DNA of the CDR3: TGCGCCAGCAGCCCCGGGGCCTTCCAAGAGACCCAGTACTTC. Translating gives CASSPGAFQETQYF.

The V and J genes are TRBV9 and TRBJ2-2, with 13 bases matching TRBD2. Germline V gives CDR1 SGDLS, CDR2 YYNGEE. The CDR3 has 16 residues. The V and J ends lost 4 bases and 5 bases, in that order; junction bases with no gene match: 5. Here the CDR3 DNA reads TGTGCCAGCAGCCTACTAGCGGGAGGGATGACCGGGGAGCTGTTTTTT. As protein: CASSLLAGGMTGELFF.